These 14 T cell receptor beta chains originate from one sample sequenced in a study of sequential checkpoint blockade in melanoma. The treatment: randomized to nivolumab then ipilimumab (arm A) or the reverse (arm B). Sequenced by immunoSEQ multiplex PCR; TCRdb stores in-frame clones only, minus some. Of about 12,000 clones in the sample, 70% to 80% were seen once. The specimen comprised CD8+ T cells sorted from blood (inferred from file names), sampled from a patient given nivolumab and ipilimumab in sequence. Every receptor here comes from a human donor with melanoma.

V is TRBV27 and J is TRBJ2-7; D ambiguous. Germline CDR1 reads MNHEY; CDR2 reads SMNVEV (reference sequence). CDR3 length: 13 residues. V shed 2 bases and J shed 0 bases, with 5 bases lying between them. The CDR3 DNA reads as TGTGCCAGCAGTTTAACGGGCTCCTACGAGCAGTACTTC. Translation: CASSLTGSYEQYF.

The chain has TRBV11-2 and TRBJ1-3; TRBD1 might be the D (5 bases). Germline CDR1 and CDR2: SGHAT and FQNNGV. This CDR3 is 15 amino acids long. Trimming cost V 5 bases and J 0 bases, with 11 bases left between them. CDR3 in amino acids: CASSRGLGSGNTIYF. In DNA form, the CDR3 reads TGTGCCAGCAGCAGGGGCTTAGGCTCTGGAAACACCATATATTTT.

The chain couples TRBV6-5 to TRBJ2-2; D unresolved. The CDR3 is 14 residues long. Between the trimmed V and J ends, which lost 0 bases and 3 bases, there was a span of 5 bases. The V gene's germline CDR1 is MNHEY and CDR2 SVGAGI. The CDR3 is CASSYSGYTGELFF. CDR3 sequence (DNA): TGTGCCAGCAGTTACTCCGGTTACACCGGGGAGCTGTTTTTT.

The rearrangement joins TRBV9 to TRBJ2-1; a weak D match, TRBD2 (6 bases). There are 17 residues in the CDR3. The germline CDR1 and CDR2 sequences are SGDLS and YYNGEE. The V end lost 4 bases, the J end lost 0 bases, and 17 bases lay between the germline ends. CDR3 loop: CASSSTQRASSYNEQFF. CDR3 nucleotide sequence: TGTGCCAGCAGCTCCACCCAGCGGGCGAGCTCCTACAATGAGCAGTTCTTC. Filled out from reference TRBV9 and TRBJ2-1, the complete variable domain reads DSGVTQTPKHLITATGQRVTLRCSPRSGDLSVYWYQQSLDQGLQFLIQYYNGEERAKGNILERFSAQQFPDLHSELNLSSLELGDSALYFCASSSTQRASSYNEQFFGPGTRLTVL.

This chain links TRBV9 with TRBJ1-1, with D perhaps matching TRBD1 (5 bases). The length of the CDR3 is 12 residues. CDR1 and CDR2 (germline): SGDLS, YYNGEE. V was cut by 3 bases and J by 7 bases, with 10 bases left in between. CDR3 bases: TGTGCCAGCAGCGGCTCGGGGGGTGAAGCTTTCTTT. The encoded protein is CASSGSGGEAFF. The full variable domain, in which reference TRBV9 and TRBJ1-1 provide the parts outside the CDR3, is DSGVTQTPKHLITATGQRVTLRCSPRSGDLSVYWYQQSLDQGLQFLIQYYNGEERAKGNILERFSAQQFPDLHSELNLSSLELGDSALYFCASSGSGGEAFFGQGTRLTVV.

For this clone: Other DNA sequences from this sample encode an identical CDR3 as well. The CDR3 DNA sequence: TGTGCCAGCAGCTTAGCCCAGAACACTGAAGCTTTCTTT. As protein: CASSLAQNTEAFF. The chain uses TRBV7-8 and TRBJ1-1; D is unclear. Germline V gene sequence: CDR1 SGHVS, CDR2 FQNEAQ. Trimming shortened V by 0 bases and J by 1 base, and 3 bases separated the two germline ends. The CDR3 covers 13 residues.

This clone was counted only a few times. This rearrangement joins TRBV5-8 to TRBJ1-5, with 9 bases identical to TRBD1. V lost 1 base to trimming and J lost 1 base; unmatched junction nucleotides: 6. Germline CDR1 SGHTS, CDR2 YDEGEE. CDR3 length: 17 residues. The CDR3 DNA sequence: TGTGCCAGCAGCTTGTGGGGACAGGGCGACAGCAATCAGCCCCAGCATTTT. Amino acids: CASSLWGQGDSNQPQHF.

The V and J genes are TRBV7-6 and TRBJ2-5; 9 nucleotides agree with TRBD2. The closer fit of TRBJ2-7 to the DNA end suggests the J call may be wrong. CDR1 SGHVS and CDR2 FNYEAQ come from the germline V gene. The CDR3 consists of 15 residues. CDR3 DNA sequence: TGTGCCAGCAGCTCCGATAGCGGGAGCTCCTACGAGCAGTACTTC. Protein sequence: CASSSDSGSSYEQYF.

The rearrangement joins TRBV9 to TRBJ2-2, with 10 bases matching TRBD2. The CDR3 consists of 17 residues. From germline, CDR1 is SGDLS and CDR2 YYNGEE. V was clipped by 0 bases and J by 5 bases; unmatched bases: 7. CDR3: CASSVGSGRGGTGELFF. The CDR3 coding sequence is TGTGCCAGCAGCGTAGGAAGCGGGAGGGGAGGGACCGGGGAGCTGTTTTTT.

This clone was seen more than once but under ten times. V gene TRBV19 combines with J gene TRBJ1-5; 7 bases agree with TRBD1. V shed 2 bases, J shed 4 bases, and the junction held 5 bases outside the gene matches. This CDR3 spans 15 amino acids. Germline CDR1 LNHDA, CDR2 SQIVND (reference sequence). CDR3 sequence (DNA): TGTGCCAGTAGTATAAAGAGCAGGGGGAATCAGCCCCAGCATTTT. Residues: CASSIKSRGNQPQHF.

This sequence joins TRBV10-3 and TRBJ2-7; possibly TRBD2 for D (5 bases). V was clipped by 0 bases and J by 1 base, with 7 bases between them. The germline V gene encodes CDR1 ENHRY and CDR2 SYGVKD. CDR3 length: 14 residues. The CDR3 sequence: CAISESGSSYEQYV. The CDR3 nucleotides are TGTGCCATCAGTGAGTCGGGGAGTTCCTACGAGCAGTACGTC.

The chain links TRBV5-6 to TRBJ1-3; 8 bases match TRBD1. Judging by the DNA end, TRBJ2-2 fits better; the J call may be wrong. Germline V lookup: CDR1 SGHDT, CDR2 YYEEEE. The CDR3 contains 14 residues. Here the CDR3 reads CASSWGTGTGELFF. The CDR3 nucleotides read TGTGCCAGCAGCTGGGGGACAGGCACCGGGGAGCTGTTTTTT.

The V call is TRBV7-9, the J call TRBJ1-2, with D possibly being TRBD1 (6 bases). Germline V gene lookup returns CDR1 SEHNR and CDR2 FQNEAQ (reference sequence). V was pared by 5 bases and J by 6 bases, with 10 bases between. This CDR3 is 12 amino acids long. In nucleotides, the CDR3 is TGTGCCAGCAGCAGGGGGACGGATGGCTACACCTTC. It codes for CASSRGTDGYTF. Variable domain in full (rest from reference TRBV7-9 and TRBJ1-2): DTGVSQNPRHKITKRGQNVTFRCDPISEHNRLYWYRQTLGQGPEFLTYFQNEAQLEKSRLLSDRFSAERPKGSFSTLEIQRTEQGDSAMYLCASSRGTDGYTFGSGTRLTVV.

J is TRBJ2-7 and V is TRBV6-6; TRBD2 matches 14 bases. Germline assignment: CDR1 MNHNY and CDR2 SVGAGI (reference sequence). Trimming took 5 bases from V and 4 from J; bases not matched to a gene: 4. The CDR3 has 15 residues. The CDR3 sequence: CASSVGTSGSYEQYF. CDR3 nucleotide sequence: TGTGCCAGCAGTGTTGGGACTAGCGGGAGTTACGAGCAGTACTTC.